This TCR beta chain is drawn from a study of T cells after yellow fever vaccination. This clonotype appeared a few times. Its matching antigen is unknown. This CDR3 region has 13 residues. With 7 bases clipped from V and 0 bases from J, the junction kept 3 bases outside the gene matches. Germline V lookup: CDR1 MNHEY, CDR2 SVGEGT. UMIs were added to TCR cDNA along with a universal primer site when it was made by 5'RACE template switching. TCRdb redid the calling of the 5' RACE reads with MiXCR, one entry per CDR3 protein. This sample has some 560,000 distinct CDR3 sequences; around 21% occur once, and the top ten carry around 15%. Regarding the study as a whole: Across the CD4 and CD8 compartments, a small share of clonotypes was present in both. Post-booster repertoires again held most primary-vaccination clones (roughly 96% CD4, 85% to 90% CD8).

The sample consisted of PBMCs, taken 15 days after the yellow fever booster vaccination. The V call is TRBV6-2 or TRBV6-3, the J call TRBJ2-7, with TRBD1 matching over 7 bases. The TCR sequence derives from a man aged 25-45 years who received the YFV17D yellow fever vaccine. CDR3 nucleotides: TGTGCCAGCAAGGGGACAGTCTCCTACGAGCAGTACTTC. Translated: CASKGTVSYEQYF.